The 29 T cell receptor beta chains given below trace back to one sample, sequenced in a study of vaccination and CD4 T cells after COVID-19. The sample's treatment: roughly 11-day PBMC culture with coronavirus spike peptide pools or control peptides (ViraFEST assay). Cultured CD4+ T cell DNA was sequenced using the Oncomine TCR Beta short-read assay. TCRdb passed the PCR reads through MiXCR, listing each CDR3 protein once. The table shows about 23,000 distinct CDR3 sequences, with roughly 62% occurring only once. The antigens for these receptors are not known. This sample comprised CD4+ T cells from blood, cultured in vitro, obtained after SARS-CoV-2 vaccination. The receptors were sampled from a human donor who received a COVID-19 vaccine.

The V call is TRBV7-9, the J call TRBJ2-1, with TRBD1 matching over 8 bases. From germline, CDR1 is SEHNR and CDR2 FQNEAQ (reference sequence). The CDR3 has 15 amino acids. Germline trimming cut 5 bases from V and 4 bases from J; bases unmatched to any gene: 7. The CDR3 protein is CASSRWTGLYNEQFF. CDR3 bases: TGTGCCAGCAGCCGATGGACAGGGTTGTACAATGAGCAGTTCTTC.

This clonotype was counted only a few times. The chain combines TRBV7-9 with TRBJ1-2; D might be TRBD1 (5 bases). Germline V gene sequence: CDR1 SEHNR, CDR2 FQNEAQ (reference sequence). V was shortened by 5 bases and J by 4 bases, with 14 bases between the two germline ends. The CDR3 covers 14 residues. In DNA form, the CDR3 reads TGTGCCAGCAGCCGACGAGGGGAGACCTATGGCTACACCTTC. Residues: CASSRRGETYGYTF.

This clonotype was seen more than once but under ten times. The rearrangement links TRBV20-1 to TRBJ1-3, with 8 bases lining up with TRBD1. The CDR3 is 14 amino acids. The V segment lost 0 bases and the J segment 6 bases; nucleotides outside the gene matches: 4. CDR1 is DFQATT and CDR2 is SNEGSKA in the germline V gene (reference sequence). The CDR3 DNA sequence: TGCAGTGCTAGAGACCCAGGGGGCCTAAACACCATATATTTT. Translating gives CSARDPGGLNTIYF.

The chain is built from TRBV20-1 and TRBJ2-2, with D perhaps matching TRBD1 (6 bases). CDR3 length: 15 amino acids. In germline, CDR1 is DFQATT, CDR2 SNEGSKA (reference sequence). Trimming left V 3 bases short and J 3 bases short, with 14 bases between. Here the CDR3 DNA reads TGCAGTGCTAGTAGGTCAGGGGCTTACACCGGGGAGCTGTTTTTT. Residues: CSASRSGAYTGELFF.

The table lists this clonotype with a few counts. The CDR3 DNA reads as TGCAGTGCTAGCTCCGGGACAGGGGGCCCTGGAAACACCATATATTTT. Its translation: CSASSGTGGPGNTIYF. J is TRBJ1-3 and V is TRBV20-1; 12 nucleotides line up with TRBD1. The CDR3 contains 16 residues. The ends lost 3 bases at V and 2 bases at J; junction bases unmatched: 5. The germline CDR1 and CDR2 sequences are DFQATT and SNEGSKA (reference sequence).

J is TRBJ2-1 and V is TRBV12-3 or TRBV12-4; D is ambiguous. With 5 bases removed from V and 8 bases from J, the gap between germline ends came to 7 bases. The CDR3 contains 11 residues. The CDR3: CASSPLDEQFF. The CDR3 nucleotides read TGTGCCAGCAGTCCCCTCGATGAGCAGTTCTTC.

CDR3 amino acids: CASTPLKGHEQYF. DNA of the CDR3: TGTGCCAGCACGCCGCTTAAAGGCCACGAGCAGTACTTC. This chain connects TRBV6-1 to TRBJ2-7, with D unclear. This CDR3 is built from 13 residues. The germline V and J ends were trimmed by 7 bases and 5 bases, with 15 bases remaining between them. Germline V gene data show CDR1 as MNHNS and CDR2 as SASEGT.

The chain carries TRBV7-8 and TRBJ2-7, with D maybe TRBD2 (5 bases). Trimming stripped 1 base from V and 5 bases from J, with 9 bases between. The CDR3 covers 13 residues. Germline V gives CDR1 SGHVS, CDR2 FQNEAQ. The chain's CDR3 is CASSLGLANEQYF. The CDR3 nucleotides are TGTGCCAGCAGCTTAGGGCTAGCCAACGAGCAGTACTTC.

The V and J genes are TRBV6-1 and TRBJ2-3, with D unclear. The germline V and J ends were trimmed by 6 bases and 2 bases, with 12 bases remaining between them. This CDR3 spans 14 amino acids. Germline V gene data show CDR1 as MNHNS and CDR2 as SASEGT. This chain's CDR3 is CASSFDTPTDTQYF. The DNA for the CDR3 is TGTGCCAGCAGCTTCGACACACCCACAGATACGCAGTATTTT.

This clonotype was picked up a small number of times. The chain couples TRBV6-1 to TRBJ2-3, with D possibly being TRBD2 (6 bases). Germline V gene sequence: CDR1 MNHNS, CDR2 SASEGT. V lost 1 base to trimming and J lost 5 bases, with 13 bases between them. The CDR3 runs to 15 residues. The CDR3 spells CASSEGGGAGDTQYF. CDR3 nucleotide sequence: TGTGCCAGCAGTGAAGGTGGAGGGGCGGGAGATACGCAGTATTTT.

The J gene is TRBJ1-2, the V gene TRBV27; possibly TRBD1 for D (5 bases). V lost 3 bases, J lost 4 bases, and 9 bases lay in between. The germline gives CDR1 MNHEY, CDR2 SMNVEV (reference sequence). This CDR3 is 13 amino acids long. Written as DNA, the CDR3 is TGTGCCAGCAGTTTTCGGGGGTTCTATGGCTACACCTTC. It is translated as CASSFRGFYGYTF.

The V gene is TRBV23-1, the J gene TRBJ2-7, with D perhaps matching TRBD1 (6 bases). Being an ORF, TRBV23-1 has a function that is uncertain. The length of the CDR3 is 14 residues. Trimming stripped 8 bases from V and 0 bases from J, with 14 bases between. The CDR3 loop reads CASGGSLSSYEQYF. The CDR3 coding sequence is TGCGCCAGCGGGGGCAGCCTGAGCTCCTACGAGCAGTACTTC.

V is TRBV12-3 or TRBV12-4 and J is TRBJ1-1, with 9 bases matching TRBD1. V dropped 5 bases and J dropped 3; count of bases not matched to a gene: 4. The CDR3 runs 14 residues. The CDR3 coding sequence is TGTGCCAGCAGTACAGGGGGCAGGGACACTGAAGCTTTCTTT. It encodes CASSTGGRDTEAFF.

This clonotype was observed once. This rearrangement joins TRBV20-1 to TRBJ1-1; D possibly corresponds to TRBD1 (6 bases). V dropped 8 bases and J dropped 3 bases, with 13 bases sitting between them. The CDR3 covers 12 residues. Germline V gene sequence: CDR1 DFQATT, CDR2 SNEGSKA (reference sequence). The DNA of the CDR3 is TGCAGTCCCGGGGGGCAGGACACTGAAGCTTTCTTT. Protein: CSPGGQDTEAFF.

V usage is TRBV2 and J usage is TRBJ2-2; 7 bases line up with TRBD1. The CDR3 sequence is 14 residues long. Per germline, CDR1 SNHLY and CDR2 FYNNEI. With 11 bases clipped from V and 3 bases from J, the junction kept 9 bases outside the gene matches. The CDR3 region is CAGTALSHTGELFF. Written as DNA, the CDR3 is TGTGCCGGGACAGCACTTTCGCACACCGGGGAGCTGTTTTTT.

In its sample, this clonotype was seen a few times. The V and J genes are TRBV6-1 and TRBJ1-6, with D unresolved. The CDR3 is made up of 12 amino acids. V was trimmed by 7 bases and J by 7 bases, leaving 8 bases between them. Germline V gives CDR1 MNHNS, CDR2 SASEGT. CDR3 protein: CASKGGNSPLHF. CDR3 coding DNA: TGTGCCAGCAAGGGAGGAAATTCACCCCTCCACTTT.

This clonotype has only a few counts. The CDR3 DNA sequence: TGTGCCATCAGAAAACAGGGAGGTAGTAACTATGGCTACACCTTC. It encodes CAIRKQGGSNYGYTF. The genes are TRBV10-3 and TRBJ1-2; the D gene is possibly TRBD1 (6 bases). CDR3 length: 15 residues. V was trimmed by 6 bases and J by 1 base, leaving 15 bases between them. Per the germline V gene, CDR1 is ENHRY and CDR2 is SYGVKD.

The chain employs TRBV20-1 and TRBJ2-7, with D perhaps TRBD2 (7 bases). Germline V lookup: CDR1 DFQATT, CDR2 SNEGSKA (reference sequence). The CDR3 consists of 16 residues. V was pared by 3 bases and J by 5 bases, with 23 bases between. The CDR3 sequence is CSARRLFGGGADEQYF. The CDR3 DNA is TGCAGTGCTAGGCGGCTTTTCGGAGGGGGGGCCGACGAGCAGTACTTC.

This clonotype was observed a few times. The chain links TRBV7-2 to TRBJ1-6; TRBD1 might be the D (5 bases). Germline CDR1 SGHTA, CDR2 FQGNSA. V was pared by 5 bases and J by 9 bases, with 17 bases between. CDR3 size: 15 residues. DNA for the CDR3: TGTGCCAGCAGCCCCGGGGGGGGTCGGATTTCACCCCTCCACTTT. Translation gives CASSPGGGRISPLHF.

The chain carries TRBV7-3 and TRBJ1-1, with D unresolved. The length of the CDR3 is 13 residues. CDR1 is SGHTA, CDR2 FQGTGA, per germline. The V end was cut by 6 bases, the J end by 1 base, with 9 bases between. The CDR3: CASSSDQNTEAFF. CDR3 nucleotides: TGTGCCAGCAGTTCTGACCAGAACACTGAAGCTTTCTTT.

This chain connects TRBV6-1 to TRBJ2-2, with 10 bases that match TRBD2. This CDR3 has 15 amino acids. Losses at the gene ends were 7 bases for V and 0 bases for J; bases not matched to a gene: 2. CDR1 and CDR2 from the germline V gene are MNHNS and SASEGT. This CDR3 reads CASTLAGANTGELFF. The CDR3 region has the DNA TGTGCCAGCACCCTAGCGGGGGCGAACACCGGGGAGCTGTTTTTT.

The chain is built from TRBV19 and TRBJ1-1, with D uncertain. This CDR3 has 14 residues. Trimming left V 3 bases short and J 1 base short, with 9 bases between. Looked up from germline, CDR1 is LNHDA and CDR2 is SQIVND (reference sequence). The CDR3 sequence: CASSIFVGNTEAFF. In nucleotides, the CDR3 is TGTGCCAGTAGTATTTTCGTTGGGAACACTGAAGCTTTCTTT. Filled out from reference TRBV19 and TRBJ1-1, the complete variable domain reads DGGITQSPKYLFRKEGQNVTLSCEQNLNHDAMYWYRQDPGQGLRLIYYSQIVNDFQKGDIAEGYSVSREKKESFPLTVTSAQKNPTAFYLCASSIFVGNTEAFFGQGTRLTVV.

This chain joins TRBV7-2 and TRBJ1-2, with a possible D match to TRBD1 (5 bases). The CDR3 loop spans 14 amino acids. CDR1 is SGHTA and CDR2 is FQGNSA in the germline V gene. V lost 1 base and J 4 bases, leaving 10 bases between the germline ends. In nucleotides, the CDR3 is TGTGCCAGCAGCTTAGACTACAGGTCCTATGGCTACACCTTC. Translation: CASSLDYRSYGYTF.

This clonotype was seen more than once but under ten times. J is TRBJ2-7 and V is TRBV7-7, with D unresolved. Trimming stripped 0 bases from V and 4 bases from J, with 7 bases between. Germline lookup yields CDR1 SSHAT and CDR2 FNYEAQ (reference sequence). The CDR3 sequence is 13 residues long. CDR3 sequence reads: CASSLAEGYEQYF. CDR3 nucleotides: TGTGCCAGCAGCTTAGCGGAAGGATACGAGCAGTACTTC.

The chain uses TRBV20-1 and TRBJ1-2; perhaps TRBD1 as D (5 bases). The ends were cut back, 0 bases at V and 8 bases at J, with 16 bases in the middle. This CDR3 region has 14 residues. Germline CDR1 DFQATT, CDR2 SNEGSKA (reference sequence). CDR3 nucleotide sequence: TGCAGTGCTAGAGATTCAAAGGGGATGGGGGGCTACACCTTC. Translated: CSARDSKGMGGYTF.

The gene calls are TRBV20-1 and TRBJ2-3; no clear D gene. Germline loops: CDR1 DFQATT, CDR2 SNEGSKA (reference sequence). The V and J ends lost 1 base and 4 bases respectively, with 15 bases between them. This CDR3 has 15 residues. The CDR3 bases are TGCAGTGCTAGAGTGGGGATAGCCGGGTCAGATACGCAGTATTTT. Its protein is CSARVGIAGSDTQYF.

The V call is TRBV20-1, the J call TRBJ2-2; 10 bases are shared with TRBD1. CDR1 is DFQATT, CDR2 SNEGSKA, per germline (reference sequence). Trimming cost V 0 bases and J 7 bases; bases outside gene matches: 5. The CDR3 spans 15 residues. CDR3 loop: CSARDDRGRIGELFF. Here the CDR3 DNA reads TGCAGTGCTAGAGATGACAGGGGGCGTATCGGGGAGCTGTTTTTT.

DNA of the CDR3: TGTGCCAGCAGTGAAGGTCGTGGGGACCTTGGTTCACCCCTCCACTTT. Translated: CASSEGRGDLGSPLHF. The chain has TRBV6-1 and TRBJ1-6; tentatively, D is TRBD1 (5 bases). The CDR3 contains 16 residues. Germline V gene data show CDR1 as MNHNS and CDR2 as SASEGT. Trimming stripped 1 base from V and 9 bases from J, with 16 bases between.

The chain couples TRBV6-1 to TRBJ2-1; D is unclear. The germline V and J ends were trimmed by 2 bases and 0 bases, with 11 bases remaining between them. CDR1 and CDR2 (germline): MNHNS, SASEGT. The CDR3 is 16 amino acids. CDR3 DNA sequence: TGTGCCAGCAGTGAATGGGGTAAGAGCTCCTACAATGAGCAGTTCTTC. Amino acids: CASSEWGKSSYNEQFF.